The present TCR beta chain was sequenced within a study of blood T cell repertoires in COVID-19. Study background: Donors in the United States, Italy and Spain gave samples during acute or convalescent COVID-19.

Germline V gives CDR1 MGHRA, CDR2 YSYEKL. Trimming pared 4 bases from V and 3 bases from J, leaving 16 bases between. The CDR3 is made up of 16 amino acids. Some clones are missing from TCRdb's copy, which holds only in-frame ones; the method was immunoSEQ multiplex PCR. Here the sample spans about 39,000 clones, about 89% being singletons. Input material: peripheral blood. V gene TRBV4-1 combines with J gene TRBJ2-1; possible D gene TRBD2, 6 bases. This receptor was taken from a man between 45 and 60 years old with active COVID-19. The DNA for the CDR3 is TGCGCCAGCAGCCGCCCTGCGGGACTCGTCTACAATGAGCAGTTCTTC. Translated: CASSRPAGLVYNEQFF.